This T cell receptor beta chain was recovered during a study of T cells after yellow fever vaccination. Regarding the study as a whole: The secondary T-cell response peaked on day 5, not day 15, but was weaker. A large majority of primary-vaccination clones showed up again after the booster (96% CD4, 85% to 90% CD8).

TCRdb processed the 5' RACE reads anew with MiXCR; each CDR3 protein has one entry. The data contain roughly 300,000 distinct CDR3 sequences, about 7.8% of them singletons. Concerning this clonotype itself: Its cognate antigen is unknown.

The length of the CDR3 is 13 residues. CDR1 and CDR2 (germline): DFQATT, SNEGSKA (reference sequence). The V end was cut by 5 bases, the J end by 2 bases, with 13 bases between. Sequencing was performed on PBMCs, taken about 41 days after the first yellow fever vaccination. The clonotype was recovered from a man aged 18 to 29 who received the YFV17D yellow fever vaccine. The chain joins TRBV20-1 to TRBJ2-7; D may correspond to TRBD1 or TRBD2 (5 bases each). This CDR3 is CSAPGTSPYEQYF. DNA of the CDR3: TGCAGTGCTCCGGGGACGAGTCCCTACGAGCAGTACTTC.